This paragraph reports one TCR beta chain. Its antigen remains unidentified. Isolated RNA was reverse transcribed into cDNA used as the sequencing template. Clones were read by immunoSEQ multiplex PCR, and TCRdb kept only the in-frame ones, dropping some. Found here are some 200,000 clones, around 56% of them singletons; the top ten hold 3% to 3.5%. Treatment in this sample: oral pan-JAK inhibitor, 5-10 mg twice daily. Peripheral blood samples and lesional scalp punch biopsies were obtained from alopecia areata patients. This sample was taken from a study of CD8+ T cells in alopecia areata. The study, taken as a whole, reports: In scalp and blood during tofacitinib, many expanded lesional clones persisted. Scalp clonality dropped significantly under tofacitinib, as did expanded CD8+ top-100 clones.

In germline, CDR1 is MGHRA, CDR2 YSYEKL. This CDR3 is 14 amino acids long. The junction had 7 bases not matched to a gene; V was cut back by 6 bases and J by 4 bases. Here the sequenced sample was CD4+ T cells sorted from blood, taken at week 4, from a patient treated with tofacitinib. The chain links TRBV4-1 to TRBJ1-1, with TRBD1 matching 8 bases. The TCR was taken from a human donor with alopecia areata. The CDR3 is CASRVQGASTEAFF. DNA of the CDR3: TGCGCCAGCAGAGTCCAGGGGGCGAGCACTGAAGCTTTCTTT.